A single sample is the source of the 14 T cell receptor beta chains below, sequenced in a study of blood T cell repertoires in COVID-19. Measured with immunoSEQ multiplex PCR; TCRdb has only the in-frame clones, and not every one. The sample records around 170,000 clones, more than 90% being singletons. Sequencing input: peripheral blood. These receptors came from a man in his forties or fifties with acute or convalescent COVID-19.

This chain uses TRBV5-4 with TRBJ2-5; TRBD2 matches 10 bases. With 2 bases clipped from V and 5 bases from J, the junction kept 3 bases outside the gene matches. This CDR3 contains 14 residues. Germline assignment: CDR1 SGHNT and CDR2 YYREEE (reference sequence). The CDR3 region is CASSLLAGTETQYF. CDR3 sequence (DNA): TGTGCCAGCAGCTTACTAGCGGGGACCGAGACCCAGTACTTC. The full variable domain, its missing parts supplied by reference TRBV5-4 and TRBJ2-5, is ETGVTQSPTHLIKTRGQQVTLRCSSQSGHNTVSWYQQALGQGPQFIFQYYREEENGRGNFPPRFSGLQFPNYSSELNVNALELDDSALYLCASSLLAGTETQYFGPGTRLLVL.

This clone was found a few times. The chain links TRBV28 to TRBJ1-5, with D perhaps TRBD1 (5 bases). Germline V gene data show CDR1 as MDHEN and CDR2 as SYDVKM. Trimming took 5 bases from V and 0 from J, leaving 20 bases between them. The CDR3 is 18 residues long. Here the CDR3 DNA reads TGTGCCAGCAGTCTACAACAGGTAGCCTCGGATAGCAATCAGCCCCAGCATTTT. Amino acid sequence: CASSLQQVASDSNQPQHF.

The J gene is TRBJ1-3, the V gene TRBV6-6, with 7 bases fitting TRBD1. This CDR3 has 15 residues. V trimming: 3 bases; J trimming: 7 bases; junction bases outside the gene matches: 9. CDR1 and CDR2 (germline): MNHNY, SVGAGI (reference sequence). CDR3 DNA sequence: TGTGCCAGCAGTTATAGGGGGCAAGACGTCAACACCATATATTTT. This translates into CASSYRGQDVNTIYF.

The gene calls are TRBV4-2 and TRBJ2-3; 14 bases align to TRBD2. Per the germline V gene, CDR1 is LGHNA and CDR2 is YNFKEQ. The CDR3 runs to 16 residues. V shed 3 bases and J 1 base; nucleotides not matched to a gene: 0. The CDR3, as DNA: TGTGCCAGCAGCCAGGGACTAGCGGGAGGCACAGATACGCAGTATTTT. Translated: CASSQGLAGGTDTQYF.

The rearrangement joins TRBV11-3 to TRBJ2-5, with 9 bases lining up with TRBD2. The CDR3 consists of 17 residues. V shed 1 base and J 1 base; nucleotides not matched to a gene: 7. Germline CDR1 and CDR2: SGHNT and YENEEA. The CDR3: CASSLGAGGDLQETQYF. CDR3 bases: TGTGCCAGCAGCTTAGGGGCGGGAGGGGACCTCCAAGAGACCCAGTACTTC.

This rearrangement joins TRBV4-3 to TRBJ2-1; 7 nucleotides match TRBD1. This CDR3 comprises 15 residues. V shed 4 bases, J shed 6 bases, and the junction held 9 bases outside the gene matches. Germline CDR1 reads LGHNA; CDR2 reads YSLEER. CDR3 coding DNA: TGCGCCAGCAGCCCCAAGAACAGGGGCTCCAATGAGCAGTTCTTC. Translated: CASSPKNRGSNEQFF.

This chain uses TRBV5-1 with TRBJ2-1; 9 nucleotides line up with TRBD2. The CDR3 consists of 17 residues. The V segment lost 6 bases and the J segment 0 bases; nucleotides outside the gene matches: 10. Germline loops: CDR1 SGHRS, CDR2 YFSETQ. The CDR3 DNA sequence: TGCGCCAGCAACCGTCCTAGCGGGGAGCTCTCCTACAATGAGCAGTTCTTC. It encodes CASNRPSGELSYNEQFF. Variable domain in full (rest from reference TRBV5-1 and TRBJ2-1): KAGVTQTPRYLIKTRGQQVTLSCSPISGHRSVSWYQQTPGQGLQFLFEYFSETQRNKGNFPGRFSGRQFSNSRSEMNVSTLELGDSALYLCASNRPSGELSYNEQFFGPGTRLTVL.

The chain carries TRBV18 and TRBJ2-1; D possibly corresponds to TRBD1 (6 bases). The CDR3 consists of 14 residues. Trimming stripped 3 bases from V and 8 bases from J, with 14 bases between. Germline lookup yields CDR1 KGHSH and CDR2 LQKENI. In nucleotides, the CDR3 is TGTGCCAGCTCACCCCTGGGGGCCTTCGATGAGCAGTTCTTC. This encodes CASSPLGAFDEQFF.

V is TRBV5-1 and J is TRBJ2-2; D possibly corresponds to TRBD2 (5 bases). The length of the CDR3 is 15 residues. Trimming shortened V by 0 bases and J by 1 base, and 7 bases separated the two germline ends. Germline V gene lookup returns CDR1 SGHRS and CDR2 YFSETQ. CDR3 loop: CASSLGAVNTGELFF. As DNA, the CDR3 is TGCGCCAGCAGCTTGGGAGCGGTGAACACCGGGGAGCTGTTTTTT.

For the CDR3, the DNA is TGTGCCACCAGTGACCCGGACAGAAATCAGCCCCAGCATTTT. Translated, it gives CATSDPDRNQPQHF. The V gene is TRBV24-1, the J gene TRBJ1-5; D may be TRBD1 (6 bases). Trimming removed 4 bases from V and 4 bases from J, with 10 bases in between. Germline V gives CDR1 KGHDR, CDR2 SFDVKD. The CDR3 has 14 residues.

The chain uses TRBV28 and TRBJ1-5; the D gene is possibly TRBD1 (6 bases). CDR1 MDHEN and CDR2 SYDVKM come from the germline V gene. The CDR3 runs to 14 residues. Trimming removed 5 bases at V and 4 bases at J, with 12 bases between. CDR3 amino acids: CASSPRRGNQPQHF. In nucleotides, the CDR3 is TGTGCCAGCAGTCCCCGCAGGGGTAATCAGCCCCAGCATTTT.

The chain recombines TRBV20-1 with TRBJ1-6; the match to TRBD1 covers 7 bases. The CDR3 consists of 15 residues. Germline CDR1 and CDR2: DFQATT and SNEGSKA (reference sequence). V was clipped by 3 bases and J by 10 bases; unmatched bases: 12. As DNA, the CDR3 is TGCAGTGCTAGTGCCCCCGGGACAGTCCGATCACCCCTCCACTTT. This gives the protein CSASAPGTVRSPLHF.

The chain couples TRBV27 to TRBJ2-1; 9 nucleotides agree with TRBD2. J lost 5 bases, V lost 6 bases, and 8 bases had no gene match. CDR1 MNHEY and CDR2 SMNVEV come from the germline V gene (reference sequence). The CDR3 sequence is 15 residues long. CDR3: CASSPTGLANNEQFF. DNA for the CDR3: TGTGCCAGCAGCCCGACGGGACTAGCTAACAATGAGCAGTTCTTC.

This clone turned up a few times. The chain carries TRBV18 and TRBJ1-1; 7 nucleotides match TRBD1. The V gene's germline CDR1 is KGHSH and CDR2 LQKENI. The CDR3 consists of 16 residues. V lost 2 bases to trimming and J lost 1 base; unmatched junction nucleotides: 7. The CDR3 nucleotides read TGTGCCAGCTCACCAGTTATGGGACAGCCGAACACTGAAGCTTTCTTT. Its translation is CASSPVMGQPNTEAFF.